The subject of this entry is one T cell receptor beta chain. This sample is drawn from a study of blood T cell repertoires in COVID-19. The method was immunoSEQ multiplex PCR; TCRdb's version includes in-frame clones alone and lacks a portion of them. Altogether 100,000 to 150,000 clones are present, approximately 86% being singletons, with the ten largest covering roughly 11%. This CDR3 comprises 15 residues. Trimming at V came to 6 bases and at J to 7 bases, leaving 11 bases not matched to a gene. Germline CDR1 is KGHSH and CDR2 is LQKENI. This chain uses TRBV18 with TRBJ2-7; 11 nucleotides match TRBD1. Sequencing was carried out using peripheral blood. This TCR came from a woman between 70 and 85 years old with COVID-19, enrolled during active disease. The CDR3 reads CASSNVGQGAREQYF. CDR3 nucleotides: TGTGCCAGCTCCAACGTCGGACAGGGGGCACGAGAGCAGTACTTC.